Listed here are 15 T cell receptor beta chains from one sample, sequenced in a study of response to subunit inactivated influenza vaccine. From the RT-PCR reads, TCRdb called clonotypes with MiXCR, one entry per CDR3 protein. Among 200,000 to 250,000 distinct CDR3 sequences, 9% to 15% were seen once, and the ten largest hold roughly 7.7%. The sequenced sample was non-naive T cells sorted from PBMCs, obtained approximately 15 days before vaccination. The receptors shown here come from a man aged 50 to 59 who received an inactivated influenza vaccine.

J is TRBJ2-6 and V is TRBV9; D gene unclear. Looked up from germline, CDR1 is SGDLS and CDR2 is YYNGEE. V shed 0 bases and J shed 0 bases, with 4 bases lying between them. The CDR3 is 15 residues long. CDR3 in amino acids: CASSVVPSGANVLTF. Written as DNA, the CDR3 is TGTGCCAGCAGCGTAGTACCCTCTGGGGCCAACGTCCTGACTTTC. Variable domain in full (rest from reference TRBV9 and TRBJ2-6): DSGVTQTPKHLITATGQRVTLRCSPRSGDLSVYWYQQSLDQGLQFLIQYYNGEERAKGNILERFSAQQFPDLHSELNLSSLELGDSALYFCASSVVPSGANVLTFGAGSRLTVL.

The V gene is TRBV24-1, the J gene TRBJ2-1, with 8 bases aligning to TRBD2. Germline-derived CDR1 and CDR2 are KGHDR and SFDVKD. The CDR3 is 15 amino acids. The ends lost 4 bases at V and 6 bases at J; junction bases unmatched: 7. The CDR3 coding sequence is TGTGCCACCAGTGACTTCCCGGGAGGGGGCAATGAGCAGTTCTTC. This translates into CATSDFPGGGNEQFF.

This clonotype was picked up many times. The gene calls are TRBV12-3 or TRBV12-4 and TRBJ1-6; D might be TRBD1 (5 bases). This CDR3 contains 13 residues. The V end lost 6 bases, the J end lost 9 bases, and 12 bases lay between the germline ends. CDR3 sequence reads: CASSPTRVSPLHF. The CDR3 coding sequence is TGTGCCAGCAGCCCGACCAGGGTTTCACCCCTCCACTTT.

This clonotype has a handful of counts. The J gene is TRBJ1-3, the V gene TRBV7-2; 10 bases are shared with TRBD1. Trimming removed 5 bases from V and 4 bases from J; junction bases left unmatched: 5. Germline CDR1 reads SGHTA; CDR2 reads FQGNSA. CDR3 length equals 15 residues. The CDR3 DNA reads as TGTGCCAGCAGCCCGGGACAGGGGAAAGGAAACACCATATATTTT. It yields the protein CASSPGQGKGNTIYF.

This clonotype was observed many times. The chain employs TRBV28 and TRBJ1-2; no firm D call. Trimming took off 2 bases at V and 5 bases at J, with 18 bases between the two ends. The CDR3 sequence is 16 residues long. Germline loops: CDR1 MDHEN, CDR2 SYDVKM. The CDR3 sequence is CASSLVSGSTRYGYTF. For the CDR3, the DNA is TGTGCCAGCAGTTTAGTTTCGGGCAGTACCCGATATGGCTACACCTTC.

The chain links TRBV7-2 to TRBJ1-2; D call uncertain. The CDR3 loop spans 14 amino acids. The V gene's germline CDR1 is SGHTA and CDR2 FQGNSA. V was shortened by 5 bases and J by 9 bases, with 19 bases between the two germline ends. This CDR3 reads CASSPTRDSGRYTF. Written as DNA, the CDR3 is TGTGCCAGCAGCCCGACGCGGGATTCCGGTCGCTACACCTTC.

Only a few counts were recorded for this clonotype. The chain employs TRBV7-9 and TRBJ2-1, with a weak D call TRBD2 (6 bases). The V gene's germline CDR1 is SEHNR and CDR2 FQNEAQ (reference sequence). This CDR3 spans 14 amino acids. With 3 bases removed from V and 10 bases from J, the gap between germline ends came to 16 bases. CDR3: CASSFGSRRSEQFF. DNA of the CDR3: TGTGCCAGCAGCTTCGGGAGCCGGCGGAGCGAGCAGTTCTTC.

This clonotype was counted a few times. V gene TRBV20-1 combines with J gene TRBJ2-5; TRBD2 is a possible D gene (6 bases). Trimming stripped 5 bases from V and 2 bases from J, with 18 bases between. Per germline, CDR1 DFQATT and CDR2 SNEGSKA (reference sequence). The CDR3 loop spans 15 amino acids. CDR3 bases: TGCAGTGCTTTAAGACTAGGCAGGGCACAAGAGACCCAGTACTTC. Translated: CSALRLGRAQETQYF.

The chain carries TRBV4-2 and TRBJ2-7; tentatively, D is TRBD1 or TRBD2 (5 bases each). Germline V CDR1 and CDR2: LGHNA, YNFKEQ. This CDR3 spans 15 amino acids. V was shortened by 0 bases and J by 4 bases, with 13 bases between the two germline ends. DNA of the CDR3: TGTGCCAGCAGCCAAGATCCCGGGACGGTATACGAGCAGTACTTC. This sequence encodes CASSQDPGTVYEQYF.

The chain carries TRBV2 and TRBJ2-2; 7 positions match TRBD1. The CDR3 is 15 residues long. Trimming cost V 5 bases and J 4 bases; bases outside gene matches: 7. Germline loops: CDR1 SNHLY, CDR2 FYNNEI. The CDR3 reads CASSKQGTSTGELFF. The CDR3 nucleotides are TGTGCCAGCAGTAAACAGGGGACGAGCACCGGGGAGCTGTTTTTT.

This clonotype came up a few times. This chain connects TRBV5-4 to TRBJ2-6, with D unresolved. CDR1 and CDR2 (germline): SGHNT, YYREEE (reference sequence). The CDR3 runs to 15 residues. V lost 0 bases to trimming and J lost 1 base, with 5 bases between them. DNA for the CDR3: TGTGCCAGCAGCTTGGAGCCATCTGGGGCCAACGTCCTGACTTTC. Translation: CASSLEPSGANVLTF.

This clonotype has at least ten counts. The rearrangement links TRBV29-1 to TRBJ2-5; 9 bases align to TRBD2. Looked up from germline, CDR1 is SQVTM and CDR2 is ANQGSEA. Unmatched junction bases numbered 16, after V lost 6 bases and J lost 5 bases. This CDR3 region has 16 residues. The CDR3 region is CSVKPGLAVSGETQYF. CDR3 nucleotide sequence: TGCAGCGTAAAACCGGGACTAGCCGTGAGCGGGGAGACCCAGTACTTC.

The V and J genes are TRBV2 and TRBJ2-3; 9 nucleotides match TRBD2. Germline loops: CDR1 SNHLY, CDR2 FYNNEI. The J segment lost 1 base and the V segment lost 6 bases, leaving 5 bases of the junction unmatched. The CDR3 covers 15 residues. CDR3 in DNA: TGTGCCAGCAGATTTAGCGGGAGTGGCACAGATACGCAGTATTTT. This gives the protein CASRFSGSGTDTQYF.

This clonotype was seen at least ten times. This chain uses TRBV18 with TRBJ1-1; no firm D call. The V gene's germline CDR1 is KGHSH and CDR2 LQKENI. CDR3 size: 12 residues. The V and J ends lost 1 base and 8 bases respectively, with 8 bases between them. CDR3 residues: CASSPRRAEAFF. CDR3 coding DNA: TGTGCCAGCTCACCACGGCGGGCAGAAGCTTTCTTT.

J is TRBJ1-1 and V is TRBV5-1, with TRBD1 as a possible D gene (6 bases). This CDR3 comprises 11 residues. Germline V gives CDR1 SGHRS, CDR2 YFSETQ. Trimming stripped 7 bases from V and 11 bases from J, with 15 bases between. The CDR3 loop reads CASASRGMAFF. The DNA for the CDR3 is TGCGCCAGCGCCTCGAGGGGGATGGCTTTCTTT. Filled out from reference TRBV5-1 and TRBJ1-1, the complete variable domain reads KAGVTQTPRYLIKTRGQQVTLSCSPISGHRSVSWYQQTPGQGLQFLFEYFSETQRNKGNFPGRFSGRQFSNSRSEMNVSTLELGDSALYLCASASRGMAFFGQGTRLTVV.